The rows below give T cell receptor beta chains drawn from one sample of a study of CD8 T cells in ankylosing spondylitis. TCRdb fed the 5' RACE reads into MiXCR, producing one record per CDR3 protein. The repertoire holds 200,000 to 250,000 distinct CDR3 sequences, with about a quarter as singletons. Material for sequencing was blood, either unsorted or a sorted T cell fraction (not recorded which). These receptor sequences come from a male donor with ankylosing spondylitis or in good health (not recorded which). The CDR3 runs from the conserved cysteine through the conserved F or W. A D gene is named only where the DNA matches it firmly. Rows may omit the clone size; those that give it use once, few, many or a size class.

>TRBD2|TRBJ2-1|TRBV5-1|many
TGCGCCAGCAGCTTGGTCTCGGGAGGATACAATGAGCAGTTCTTC
CASSLVSGGYNEQFF
>.|TRBJ2-1|TRBV20-1|many
TGCAGTGCTAGCCGGCTAGCGAAGGATGAGCAGTTCTTC
CSASRLAKDEQFF
>TRBD1|TRBJ1-2|TRBV11-2|many
TGTGCCAGCAGCTTAGAGGGGACAGGGGCCTGGTCGTCTATGGGCTACACCTTC
CASSLEGTGAWSSMGYTF
>TRBD1|TRBJ2-7|TRBV12-3/TRBV12-4|many
TGTGCCAGCAGTCTCCAGTCCAGGGGGCCCTACGAGCAGTACTTC
CASSLQSRGPYEQYF
>TRBD1|TRBJ1-2|TRBV12-3/TRBV12-4|many
TGTGCCAGCGGAAAAACAGGGGCCTATGGCTACACCTTC
CASGKTGAYGYTF
>.|TRBJ2-6|TRBV6-1|many
TGTGCCAGCACCCCCGAGGGAGGCCTCTTTGGGGCCAACGTCCTGACTTTC
CASTPEGGLFGANVLTF
>.|TRBJ1-5|TRBV20-1|.
TGCAGTGCTCTCTCGGGGGGATCTCGGGGCAATCAGCCCCAGCATTTT
CSALSGGSRGNQPQHF
>TRBD1|TRBJ1-5|TRBV3-1|few
TGTGCCAGCAGCCAAGATATTCCCGGGACAGATCAGCCCCAGCATTTT
CASSQDIPGTDQPQHF
>TRBD1|TRBJ1-2|TRBV6-2/TRBV6-3|few
TGTGCCAGCACCCCGACAGGGGTTTATGGCTACACCTTC
CASTPTGVYGYTF
>.|TRBJ2-3|TRBV29-1|.
TGCAGCGTTGGTTTGCGGGACACAGATACGCAGTATTTT
CSVGLRDTDTQYF
>.|TRBJ2-1|TRBV23-1|.
TGCGCCAGCAGTCAATCGTATGGTTTTTGGCGGAAGAACTACAATGAGCAGTTCTTC
CASSQSYGFWRKNYNEQFF
>.|TRBJ2-7|TRBV7-2|many
TGTGCCAGCAGCACGACCCGGACCGAGCAGTACTTC
CASSTTRTEQYF
>TRBD2|TRBJ2-7|TRBV5-1|few
TGCGCCAGCAGCCTCCGGACTAGCTCCTACGAGCAGTACTTC
CASSLRTSSYEQYF
>.|TRBJ2-1|TRBV29-1|.
TGCAGCGTTGGGATAGGTGTATCCTACAATGAGCAGTTCTTC
CSVGIGVSYNEQFF
>TRBD1|TRBJ2-1|TRBV20-1|.
TGCAGTGCCGGGGGGACAGGGGTTGGCAATGAGCAGTTCTTC
CSAGGTGVGNEQFF
>TRBD2|TRBJ2-3|TRBV29-1|many
TGCAGCGCAAGTGTCGGGACTAGCGGGACAGATACGCAGTATTTT
CSASVGTSGTDTQYF
>TRBD1|TRBJ2-3|TRBV5-1|many
TGCGCCAGCAGACGGGACCGGACAGGGGTGGCAGATACGCAGTATTTT
CASRRDRTGVADTQYF
>TRBD2|TRBJ2-1|TRBV20-1|many
TGCAGTGCTTTACCTCCCGGGACTAGCGGGAGGGGTGAGCAGTTCTTC
CSALPPGTSGRGEQFF
>.|TRBJ2-3|TRBV12-3/TRBV12-4|many
TGTGCCAGCAGTTTAGCGTTGGTCCAGCCGCAGTATTTT
CASSLALVQPQYF
>TRBD2|TRBJ2-7|TRBV7-8|many
TGTGCCAGCAGCCCGGGGACTAGCACCTCAGGGCAGTACTTC
CASSPGTSTSGQYF
>TRBD2|TRBJ2-7|TRBV20-1|few
TGCAGTGCTAGGAGGGTGGCGGGAGCCTACGAGCAGTACTTC
CSARRVAGAYEQYF
>TRBD1|TRBJ1-1|TRBV29-1|.
TGCAGCGGATGGACAGGGAACACTGAAGCTTTCTTT
CSGWTGNTEAFF
>TRBD2|TRBJ2-7|TRBV5-1|many
TGCGCCAGCAGCTCCACTAGCGGGGGGTCCTACGAGCAGTACTTC
CASSSTSGGSYEQYF
>.|TRBJ1-1|TRBV7-2|many
TGTGCCAGCAGCTTAGCGAAGAACACTGAAGCTTTCTTT
CASSLAKNTEAFF
>.|TRBJ2-7|TRBV20-1|many
TGCAGTGCTTCCGGGACGGGGAGCTCCTACGAGCAGTACTTC
CSASGTGSSYEQYF
>.|TRBJ2-3|TRBV27|few
TGTGCCAGCAGTTTATATGCGGGTGTCACAGATACGCAGTATTTT
CASSLYAGVTDTQYF
>TRBD2|TRBJ2-2|TRBV3-1|.
TGTGCCAGCAGCCAAGATCCGGGAGGCACCGGGGAGCTGTTTTTT
CASSQDPGGTGELFF
>TRBD2|TRBJ2-1|TRBV12-3/TRBV12-4|few
TGTGCCAGCAGTCTACAGCGGGAGTTGGGTGAGCAGTTCTTC
CASSLQRELGEQFF
>TRBD2|TRBJ2-2|TRBV29-1|many
TGCAGCGTCCCTGGGACTAGTAACACCGGGGAGCTGTTTTTT
CSVPGTSNTGELFF
>TRBD1|TRBJ2-1|TRBV29-1|many
TGCAGCGTTGTGTCAGGGGGTATTGAGCAGTTCTTC
CSVVSGGIEQFF
>.|TRBJ1-2|TRBV5-1|many
TGCGCCAGCAGCTTGCTTGCAGGGGCCCATGGCTACACCTTC
CASSLLAGAHGYTF
>TRBD1|TRBJ1-3|TRBV5-1|many
TGCGCCAGCAGCACCGGACAGGGGGTGCACTCTGGAAACACCATATATTTT
CASSTGQGVHSGNTIYF
>TRBD1|TRBJ2-7|TRBV12-3/TRBV12-4|.
TGTGCCAGCAGCCTCATCCCGGGACAGGGTTACGAGCAGTACTTC
CASSLIPGQGYEQYF
>.|TRBJ1-2|TRBV29-1|many
TGCAGCGCAAACGTTGTCAGAGAACATGGCTACACCTTC
CSANVVREHGYTF
>.|TRBJ1-5|TRBV6-1|many
TGTGCCAGCAGTGTTTATAGCAATCAGCCCCAGCATTTT
CASSVYSNQPQHF
>.|TRBJ2-2|TRBV6-2/TRBV6-3|few
TGTGCCAGCAGAACCGTCAACACCGGGGAGCTGTTTTTT
CASRTVNTGELFF
>.|TRBJ1-2|TRBV20-1|.
TGCAGTGCTACTTTACAGGGTGTCGGCTACACCTTC
CSATLQGVGYTF
>TRBD2|TRBJ2-3|TRBV5-6|.
TGTGCCAGCAGCTTCGTAGCGGGAGGGAACACAGATACGCAGTATTTT
CASSFVAGGNTDTQYF
>.|TRBJ2-3|TRBV5-6|.
TGTGCCATGGGCCCCGGACTCCTCTCTAGCACAGATACGCAGTATTTT
CAMGPGLLSSTDTQYF
>TRBD1|TRBJ1-1|TRBV30|many
TGTGCCTGGGCGGGGGGGACAGGAAAAGCTTTCTTT
CAWAGGTGKAFF
>.|TRBJ1-5|TRBV28|many
TGTGCCAGCGGGGGAATGGGGACTCAGCCCCAGCATTTT
CASGGMGTQPQHF
>TRBD1|TRBJ2-3|TRBV6-1|.
TGTGCCAGCAGCTCCGGTGGGACAGGGGCGGTAGATACGCAGTATTTT
CASSSGGTGAVDTQYF
>.|TRBJ1-6|TRBV5-1|few
TGCGCCAGCAGCCCGGAGGGAGGACAGAACTATAATTCACCCCTCCACTTT
CASSPEGGQNYNSPLHF
>TRBD1|TRBJ2-7|TRBV7-6|few
TGTGCCAGCAGCTTGGCCGAGACAGGGGTATCGGCCTACGAGCAGTACTTC
CASSLAETGVSAYEQYF
>.|TRBJ1-1|TRBV3-1|few
TGTGCCAGCAGCCCCAGACAGGCACCCGTGAACACTGAAGCTTTCTTT
CASSPRQAPVNTEAFF
>TRBD2|TRBJ2-7|TRBV20-1|.
TGCAGTGCTATGACCGGGGACTTCGGGACTAGCGGCCCAATGGACTACGAGCAGTACTTC
CSAMTGDFGTSGPMDYEQYF
>.|TRBJ2-3|TRBV25-1|many
TGTGCCAGCAGTGGGGCGGCAGTGCCAGATACGCAGTATTTT
CASSGAAVPDTQYF
>TRBD2|TRBJ2-3|TRBV9|.
TGTGCCAGCAGCGTCGGGACTAGCGATGTCTCGCAGTATTTT
CASSVGTSDVSQYF
>.|TRBJ1-1|TRBV5-1|medium-sized
TGCGCCAGCAGCTTGGCGTCGGGGGGCACTGAAGCTTTCTTT
CASSLASGGTEAFF
>.|TRBJ1-2|TRBV6-5|.
TGTGCCAGCAGTTACGCAGGGTACGGCTACACCTTC
CASSYAGYGYTF
>.|TRBJ1-6|TRBV5-1|once
TGCGCCAGCAGCTTGGGGCAGGATTATTCACCCCTCCACTTT
CASSLGQDYSPLHF
>.|TRBJ2-3|TRBV20-1|few
TGCAGTGCTCTCGGATGGGGGGCGACAGATACGCAGTATTTT
CSALGWGATDTQYF
>.|TRBJ2-7|TRBV20-1|few
TGCAGTGCTAGACTAGCCAATTTCGGCGAGCAGTACTTC
CSARLANFGEQYF
>.|TRBJ2-7|TRBV12-3/TRBV12-4|.
TGTGCCAGCAGTCCCCGGACGCTGTTCCCCTACGAGCAGTACTTC
CASSPRTLFPYEQYF
>.|TRBJ2-6|TRBV20-1|few
TGCAGTGCTAGTACTGGGGGATCCGGGGCCAACGTCCTGACTTTC
CSASTGGSGANVLTF